The 9 T cell receptor beta chains presented below share a single source sample, sequenced in a study of low-dose radiotherapy and immunotherapy resistance in tumors. Gene-specific TRAV and TRBV primers were used for first-strand cDNA, covering alpha and beta chains. TCRs underwent approximately 20 PCR cycles of amplification with a constant-region primer and V-primer adapter. TCRdb passed the reads through MiXCR, listing each CDR3 protein once. Among some 71,000 distinct CDR3 sequences listed, around a third were seen once. Time point denoted: before trial treatment. This specimen consisted of PBMCs, obtained before treatment. The receptor set was obtained from a female donor with ovarian cancer.

The J gene is TRBJ2-5, the V gene TRBV2, with TRBD2 matching 7 bases. V dropped 7 bases and J dropped 5; count of bases not matched to a gene: 10. Per the germline V gene, CDR1 is SNHLY and CDR2 is FYNNEI. The CDR3 consists of 14 residues. CDR3 nucleotide sequence: TGTGCCAGCACCACTAGCGCCCTAGGGGAGACCCAGTACTTC. It specifies CASTTSALGETQYF.

The chain employs TRBV27 and TRBJ2-3; D is undetermined. Germline CDR1 is MNHEY and CDR2 is SMNVEV (reference sequence). Trimming pared 0 bases from V and 6 bases from J, leaving 7 bases between. This CDR3 spans 13 amino acids. Here the CDR3 DNA reads TGTGCCAGCAGTTTATCCAACTATGATACGCAGTATTTT. Translating it yields CASSLSNYDTQYF.

Ten or more counts support this clonotype. This sequence joins TRBV6-2 or TRBV6-3 and TRBJ2-6; 12 bases fit TRBD1. V lost 6 bases and J lost 2; bases outside the gene matches: 8. The CDR3 length is 18 residues. CDR1 and CDR2 (germline): MNHEY, SVGEGT. The CDR3 DNA is TGTGCCAGCAGACGGTGGGGACAGGGGGCCGCTGGGGCCAACGTCCTGACTTTC. It codes for CASRRWGQGAAGANVLTF.

This clonotype was counted many times. The genes are TRBV6-8 and TRBJ2-2; TRBD2 aligns across 8 bases. V lost 5 bases to trimming and J lost 8 bases; unmatched junction nucleotides: 4. This CDR3 has 13 residues. Germline V gene lookup returns CDR1 MNHGY and CDR2 SAAAGT. CDR3 loop: CASSERGPGELFF. CDR3 DNA: TGTGCCAGCAGTGAGCGGGGGCCAGGGGAGCTGTTTTTT.

In this sample, this clonotype turned up many times. CDR3 DNA sequence: TGTGCCAGCAGCCAAGCCCCCGGGACACGGAACACTGAAGCTTTCTTT. It specifies CASSQAPGTRNTEAFF. This rearrangement joins TRBV4-2 to TRBJ1-1; D perhaps matches TRBD1 (6 bases). V lost 1 base to trimming and J lost 1 base, with 13 bases between them. Germline V lookup: CDR1 LGHNA, CDR2 YNFKEQ. CDR3 length equals 16 residues.

This clonotype was recorded many times. The J gene is TRBJ2-7, the V gene TRBV30; 13 bases match TRBD2. The CDR3 consists of 15 residues. Losses at the gene ends were 6 bases for V and 4 bases for J; bases not matched to a gene: 9. Germline CDR1 reads GTSNPN; CDR2 reads SVGIG (reference sequence). The CDR3: CACNLGLAGVYEQYF. The CDR3 region has the DNA TGTGCCTGCAATCTAGGACTAGCGGGAGTATACGAGCAGTACTTC.

This clonotype came up many times. The rearrangement links TRBV3-1 to TRBJ2-1; D not certain. CDR1 LGHDT and CDR2 YNNKEL come from the germline V gene (reference sequence). The CDR3 sequence is 16 residues long. V was trimmed by 1 base and J by 4 bases, leaving 14 bases between them. The CDR3 is CASSQVKGLGYNEQFF. In DNA, the CDR3 is TGTGCCAGCAGCCAAGTAAAGGGCCTGGGGTACAATGAGCAGTTCTTC.

Many counts were recorded for this clonotype. CDR3 coding DNA: TGTGCCAGCAGTCCGGGACAGAAGAACACTGAAGCTTTCTTT. Protein product: CASSPGQKNTEAFF. The chain is built from TRBV6-1 and TRBJ1-1; 7 bases are a match to TRBD1. This CDR3 comprises 14 residues. V lost 5 bases and J lost 1; bases outside the gene matches: 4. Germline V gene sequence: CDR1 MNHNS, CDR2 SASEGT.

The J gene is TRBJ2-7, the V gene TRBV19; 7 bases agree with TRBD1. The CDR3 is 15 residues long. CDR1 is LNHDA and CDR2 is SQIVND in the germline V gene (reference sequence). Trimming cost V 6 bases and J 1 base; bases outside gene matches: 9. For the CDR3, the DNA is TGTGCCAGTAGCCCCGGACAGGCAGAATCCTACGAGCAGTACTTC. This translates into CASSPGQAESYEQYF.